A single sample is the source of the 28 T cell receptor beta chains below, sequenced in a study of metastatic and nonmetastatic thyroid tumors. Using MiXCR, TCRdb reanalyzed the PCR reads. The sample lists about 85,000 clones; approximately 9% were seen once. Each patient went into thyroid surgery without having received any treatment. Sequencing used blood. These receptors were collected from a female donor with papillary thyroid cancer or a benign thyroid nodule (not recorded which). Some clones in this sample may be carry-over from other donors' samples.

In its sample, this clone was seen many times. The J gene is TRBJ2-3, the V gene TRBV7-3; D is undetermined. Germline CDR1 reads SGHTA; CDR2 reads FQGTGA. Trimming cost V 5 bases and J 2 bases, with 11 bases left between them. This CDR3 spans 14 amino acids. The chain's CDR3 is CASSPRPHTDTQYF. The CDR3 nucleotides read TGTGCCAGCAGCCCGAGGCCGCACACAGATACGCAGTATTTT.

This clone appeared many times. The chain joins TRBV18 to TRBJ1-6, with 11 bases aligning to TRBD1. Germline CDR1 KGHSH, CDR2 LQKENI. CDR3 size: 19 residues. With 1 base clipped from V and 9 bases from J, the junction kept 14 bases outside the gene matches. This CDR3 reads CASSPRSAVGDRGSSPLHF. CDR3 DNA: TGTGCCAGCTCACCACGATCCGCCGTCGGGGACAGGGGGAGTTCACCCCTCCACTTT.

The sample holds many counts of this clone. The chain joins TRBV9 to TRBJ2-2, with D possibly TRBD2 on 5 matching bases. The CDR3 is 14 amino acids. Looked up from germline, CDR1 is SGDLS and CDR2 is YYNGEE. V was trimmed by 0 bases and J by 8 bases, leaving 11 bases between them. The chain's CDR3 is CASSVVEEEGELFF. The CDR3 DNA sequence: TGTGCCAGCAGCGTAGTAGAGGAGGAGGGGGAGCTGTTTTTT.

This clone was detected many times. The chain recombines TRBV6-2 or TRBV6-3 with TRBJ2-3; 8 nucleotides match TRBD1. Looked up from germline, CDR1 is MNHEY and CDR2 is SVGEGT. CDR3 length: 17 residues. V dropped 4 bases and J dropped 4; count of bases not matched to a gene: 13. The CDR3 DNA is TGTGCCAGCAGTTCGGATCTACCGGGACAGGAAGCAGATACGCAGTATTTT. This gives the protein CASSSDLPGQEADTQYF.

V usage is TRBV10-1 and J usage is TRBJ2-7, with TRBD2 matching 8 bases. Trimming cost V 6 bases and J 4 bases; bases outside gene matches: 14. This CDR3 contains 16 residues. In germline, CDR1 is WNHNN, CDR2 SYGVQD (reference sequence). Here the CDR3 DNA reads TGCGCCAGCAGCGAGGTTATCGGCGGGGGGCTGTACGAGCAGTACTTC. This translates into CASSEVIGGGLYEQYF.

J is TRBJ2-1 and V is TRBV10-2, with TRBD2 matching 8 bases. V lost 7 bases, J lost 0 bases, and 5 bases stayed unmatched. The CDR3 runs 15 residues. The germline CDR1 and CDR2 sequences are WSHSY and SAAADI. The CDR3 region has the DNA TGCGCCAGCACAAGCGGGGGACTCTCCTACAATGAGCAGTTCTTC. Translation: CASTSGGLSYNEQFF.

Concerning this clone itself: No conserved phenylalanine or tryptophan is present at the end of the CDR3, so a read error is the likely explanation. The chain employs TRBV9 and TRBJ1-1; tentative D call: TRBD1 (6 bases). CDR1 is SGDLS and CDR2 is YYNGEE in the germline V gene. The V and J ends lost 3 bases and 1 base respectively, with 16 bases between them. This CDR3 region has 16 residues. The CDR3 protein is CASSALGGSSNTEAFS. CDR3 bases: TGTGCCAGCAGCGCCCTAGGGGGGAGTTCGAACACTGAAGCTTTCTCT.

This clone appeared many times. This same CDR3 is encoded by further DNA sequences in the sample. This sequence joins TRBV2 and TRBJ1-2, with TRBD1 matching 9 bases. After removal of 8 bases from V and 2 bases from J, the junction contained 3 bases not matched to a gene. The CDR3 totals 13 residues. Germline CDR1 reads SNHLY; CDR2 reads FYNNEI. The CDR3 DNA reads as TGTGCCAGCCGACAGGGGGGAAACTATGGCTACACCTTC. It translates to CASRQGGNYGYTF.

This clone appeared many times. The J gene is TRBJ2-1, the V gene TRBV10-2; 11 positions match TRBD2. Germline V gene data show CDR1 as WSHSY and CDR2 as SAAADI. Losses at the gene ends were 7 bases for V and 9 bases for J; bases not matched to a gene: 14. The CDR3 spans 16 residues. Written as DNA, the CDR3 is TGCGCCAGCAACCTAGCGGGGGGCTCTGGGTACGGTGAGCAGTTCTTC. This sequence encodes CASNLAGGSGYGEQFF.

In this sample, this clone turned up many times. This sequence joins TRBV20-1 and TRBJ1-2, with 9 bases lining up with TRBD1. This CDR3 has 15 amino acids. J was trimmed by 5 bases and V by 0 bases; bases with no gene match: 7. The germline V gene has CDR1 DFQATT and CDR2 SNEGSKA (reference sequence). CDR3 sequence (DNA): TGCAGTGCTAGAGATCATGGGACAGGGCAATATGGCTACACCTTC. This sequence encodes CSARDHGTGQYGYTF.

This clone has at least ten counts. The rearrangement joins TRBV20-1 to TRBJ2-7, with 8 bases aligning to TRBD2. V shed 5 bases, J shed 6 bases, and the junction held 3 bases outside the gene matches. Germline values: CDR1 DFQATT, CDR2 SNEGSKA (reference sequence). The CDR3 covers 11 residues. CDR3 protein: CSAPGGAEQYF. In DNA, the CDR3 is TGCAGTGCTCCGGGGGGGGCCGAGCAGTACTTC.

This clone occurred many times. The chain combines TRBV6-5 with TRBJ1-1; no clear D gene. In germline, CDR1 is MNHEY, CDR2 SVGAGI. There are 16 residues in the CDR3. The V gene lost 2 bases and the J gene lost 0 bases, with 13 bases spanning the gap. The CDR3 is CASSYLVAGMNTEAFF. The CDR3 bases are TGTGCCAGCAGTTACCTGGTAGCGGGCATGAACACTGAAGCTTTCTTT.

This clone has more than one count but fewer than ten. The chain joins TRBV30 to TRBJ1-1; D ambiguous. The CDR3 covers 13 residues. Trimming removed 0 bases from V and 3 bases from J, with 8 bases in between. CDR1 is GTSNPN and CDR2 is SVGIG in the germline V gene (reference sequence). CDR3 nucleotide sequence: TGTGCCTGGAGTGTGGTTGAGGACACTGAAGCTTTCTTT. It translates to CAWSVVEDTEAFF.

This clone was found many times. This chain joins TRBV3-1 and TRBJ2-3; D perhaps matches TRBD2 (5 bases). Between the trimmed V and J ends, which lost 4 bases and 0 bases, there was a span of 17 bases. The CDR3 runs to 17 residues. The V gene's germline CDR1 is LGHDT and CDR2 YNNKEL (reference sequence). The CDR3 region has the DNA TGTGCCAGCAGCCGGTTCACGGACTTTTCAAGCACAGATACGCAGTATTTT. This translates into CASSRFTDFSSTDTQYF.

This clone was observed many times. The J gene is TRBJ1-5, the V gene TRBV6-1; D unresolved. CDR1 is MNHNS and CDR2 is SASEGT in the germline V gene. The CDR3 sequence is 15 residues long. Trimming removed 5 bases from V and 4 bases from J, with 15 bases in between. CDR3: CASSPSTENNQPQHF. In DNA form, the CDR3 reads TGTGCCAGCAGTCCCAGCACAGAGAATAATCAGCCCCAGCATTTT.

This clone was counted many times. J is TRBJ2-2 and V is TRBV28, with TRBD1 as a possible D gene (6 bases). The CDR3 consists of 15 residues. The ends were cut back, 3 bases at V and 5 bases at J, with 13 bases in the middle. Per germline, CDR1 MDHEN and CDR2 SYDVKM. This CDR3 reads CASSLTGKRTGELFF. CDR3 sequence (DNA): TGTGCCAGCAGTTTGACAGGAAAAAGGACCGGGGAGCTGTTTTTT.

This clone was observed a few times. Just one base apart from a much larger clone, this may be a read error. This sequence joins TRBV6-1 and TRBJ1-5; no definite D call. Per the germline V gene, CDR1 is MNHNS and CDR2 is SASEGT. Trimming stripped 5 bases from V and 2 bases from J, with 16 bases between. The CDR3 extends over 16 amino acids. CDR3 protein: CASSSAGYYRNQPQHF. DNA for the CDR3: TGTGCCAGCAGTTCCGCCGGGTATTATCGCAATCAGCCCCAGCATTTT.

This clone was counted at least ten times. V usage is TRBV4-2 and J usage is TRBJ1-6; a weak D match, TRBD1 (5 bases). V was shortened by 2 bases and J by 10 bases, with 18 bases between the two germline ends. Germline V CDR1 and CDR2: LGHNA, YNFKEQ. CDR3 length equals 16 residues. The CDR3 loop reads CASSQRGGGSGSPLHF. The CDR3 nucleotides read TGTGCCAGCAGCCAACGGGGCGGCGGAAGCGGATCACCCCTCCACTTT.

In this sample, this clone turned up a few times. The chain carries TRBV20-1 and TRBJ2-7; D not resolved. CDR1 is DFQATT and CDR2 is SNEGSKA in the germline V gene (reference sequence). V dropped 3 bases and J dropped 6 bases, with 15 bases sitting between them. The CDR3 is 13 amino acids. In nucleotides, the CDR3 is TGCAGTGCTAGGGAAGATTTGGTGTCCGAGCAGTACTTC. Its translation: CSAREDLVSEQYF.

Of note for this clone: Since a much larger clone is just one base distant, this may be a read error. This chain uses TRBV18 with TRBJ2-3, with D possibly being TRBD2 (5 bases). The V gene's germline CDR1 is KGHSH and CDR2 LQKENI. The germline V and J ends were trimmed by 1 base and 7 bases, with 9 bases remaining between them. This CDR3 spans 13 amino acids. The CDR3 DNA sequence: TGTGCCAGCTCACCACGCCCGGGAAATACGCAGTATTTT. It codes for CASSPRPGNTQYF.

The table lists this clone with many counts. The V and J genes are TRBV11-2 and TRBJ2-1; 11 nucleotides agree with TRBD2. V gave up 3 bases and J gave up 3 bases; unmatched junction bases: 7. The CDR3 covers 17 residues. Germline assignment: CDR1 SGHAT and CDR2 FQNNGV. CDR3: CASSLGPGLADYNEQFF. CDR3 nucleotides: TGTGCCAGCAGCTTGGGTCCGGGACTAGCGGACTACAATGAGCAGTTCTTC.

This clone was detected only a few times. CDR3 DNA: TGCAGTGCCTCTGGCGGGACAGGGTATGGAGAGCAGTACTTC. Translation gives CSASGGTGYGEQYF. The chain has TRBV20-1 and TRBJ2-7; TRBD1 matches 9 bases. V shed 6 bases and J 7 bases; nucleotides not matched to a gene: 13. CDR3 length: 14 residues. CDR1 DFQATT and CDR2 SNEGSKA come from the germline V gene (reference sequence).

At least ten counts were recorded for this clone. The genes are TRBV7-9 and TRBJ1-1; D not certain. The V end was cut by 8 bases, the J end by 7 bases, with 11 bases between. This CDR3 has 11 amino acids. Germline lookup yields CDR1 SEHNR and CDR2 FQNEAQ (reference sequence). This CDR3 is CASGGSNEAFF. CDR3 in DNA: TGTGCCAGCGGTGGGAGCAATGAAGCTTTCTTT. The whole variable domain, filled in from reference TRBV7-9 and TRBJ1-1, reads DTGVSQNPRHKITKRGQNVTFRCDPISEHNRLYWYRQTLGQGPEFLTYFQNEAQLEKSRLLSDRFSAERPKGSFSTLEIQRTEQGDSAMYLCASGGSNEAFFGQGTRLTVV.

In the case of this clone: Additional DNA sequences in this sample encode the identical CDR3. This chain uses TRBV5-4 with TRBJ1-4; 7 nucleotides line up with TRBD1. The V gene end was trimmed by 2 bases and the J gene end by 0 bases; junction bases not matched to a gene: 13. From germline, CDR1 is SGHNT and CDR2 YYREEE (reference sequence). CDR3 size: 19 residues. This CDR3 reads CASSFRRGPVEATNEKLFF. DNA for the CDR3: TGTGCCAGCAGCTTCCGTAGGGGGCCCGTAGAAGCAACTAATGAAAAACTGTTTTTT.

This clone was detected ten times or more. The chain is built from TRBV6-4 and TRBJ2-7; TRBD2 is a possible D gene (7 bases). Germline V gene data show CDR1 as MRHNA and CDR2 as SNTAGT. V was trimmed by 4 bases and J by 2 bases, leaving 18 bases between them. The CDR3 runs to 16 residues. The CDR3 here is CASSARGAGRPYEQYF. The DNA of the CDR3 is TGTGCCAGCAGTGCCAGGGGAGCGGGGAGACCCTACGAGCAGTACTTC.

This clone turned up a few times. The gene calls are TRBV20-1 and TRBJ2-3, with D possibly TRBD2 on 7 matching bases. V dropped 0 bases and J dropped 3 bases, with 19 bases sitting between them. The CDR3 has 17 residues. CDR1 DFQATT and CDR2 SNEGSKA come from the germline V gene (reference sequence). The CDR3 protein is CSARDIDGGGDTDTQYF. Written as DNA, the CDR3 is TGCAGTGCTAGAGATATTGATGGGGGGGGCGATACAGATACGCAGTATTTT.

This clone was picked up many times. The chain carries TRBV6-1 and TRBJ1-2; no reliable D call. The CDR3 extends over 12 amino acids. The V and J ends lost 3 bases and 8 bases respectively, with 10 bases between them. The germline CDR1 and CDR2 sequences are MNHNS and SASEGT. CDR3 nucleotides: TGTGCCAGCAGTGATACCTTCGGCGGCTACACCTTC. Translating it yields CASSDTFGGYTF.

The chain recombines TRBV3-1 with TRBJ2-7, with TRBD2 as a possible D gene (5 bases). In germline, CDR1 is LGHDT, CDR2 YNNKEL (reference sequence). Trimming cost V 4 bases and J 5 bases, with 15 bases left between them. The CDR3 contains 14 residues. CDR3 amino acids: CASSPWLALDEQYF. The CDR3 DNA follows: TGTGCCAGCAGCCCTTGGTTAGCGTTGGACGAGCAGTACTTC.